These 22 T cell receptor beta chains came from one sample sequenced in a study of tumor-infiltrating lymphocytes in localized non-small cell lung cancer. Data came from immunoSEQ multiplex PCR; TCRdb stores just in-frame clones and leaves some out. The sample lists 15,000 to 20,000 clones, 73% occurring once. Sequences were obtained from lung tumor tissue. Receptors were obtained from a human donor with non-small cell lung cancer.

The chain combines TRBV2 with TRBJ2-4, with D unclear. The CDR3 loop spans 12 amino acids. Germline V lookup: CDR1 SNHLY, CDR2 FYNNEI. V was pared by 10 bases and J by 0 bases, with 7 bases between. CDR3 bases: TGTGCCACCTCGGAAGCCAAAAACATTCAGTACTTC. It specifies CATSEAKNIQYF.

This clone was recorded once. The chain is built from TRBV7-2 and TRBJ2-2; 9 positions agree with TRBD2. J lost 0 bases, V lost 3 bases, and 2 bases had no gene match. Germline CDR1 is SGHTA and CDR2 is FQGNSA. The CDR3 has 16 residues. The CDR3 sequence: CASSFERGANTGELFF. The DNA of the CDR3 is TGTGCCAGCAGCTTCGAGCGGGGGGCGAACACCGGGGAGCTGTTTTTT.

The rearrangement uses TRBV28 and TRBJ2-7, with D perhaps TRBD1 or TRBD2 (5 bases each). This CDR3 region has 16 residues. Germline V CDR1 and CDR2: MDHEN, SYDVKM. With 6 bases removed from V and 0 bases from J, the gap between germline ends came to 18 bases. CDR3 sequence reads: CASSPTGTLSSYEQYF. The CDR3 DNA follows: TGTGCCAGCAGCCCAACCGGGACCTTGAGCTCCTACGAGCAGTACTTC.

There are a few counts of this clone. The chain has TRBV4-1 and TRBJ2-2; the D is unclear. This CDR3 is built from 13 residues. Germline V CDR1 and CDR2: MGHRA, YSYEKL. Trimming pared 6 bases from V and 5 bases from J, leaving 10 bases between. The CDR3 here is CASRLVGTGELFF. The CDR3 DNA reads as TGCGCCAGCAGGTTGGTGGGTACCGGGGAGCTGTTTTTT.

The V gene is TRBV18, the J gene TRBJ1-1; D unresolved. Trimming removed 2 bases from V and 0 bases from J, with 7 bases in between. CDR3 length: 14 residues. Germline V CDR1 and CDR2: KGHSH, LQKENI. CDR3 nucleotide sequence: TGTGCCAGCTCACCATCACGGGTGAACACTGAAGCTTTCTTT. Translation gives CASSPSRVNTEAFF.

This clone was seen only a few times. The chain has TRBV7-3 and TRBJ1-3; D not certain. This CDR3 region has 13 residues. Germline-derived CDR1 and CDR2 are SGHTA and FQGTGA. Trimming stripped 5 bases from V and 4 bases from J, with 9 bases between. The CDR3 DNA reads TGTGCCAGCAGCATGGACGACGGAAACACCATATATTTT. Translated: CASSMDDGNTIYF.

This chain joins TRBV9 and TRBJ2-7; the match to TRBD1 covers 7 bases. The CDR3 sequence is 13 residues long. V shed 3 bases and J 2 bases; nucleotides not matched to a gene: 2. Germline lookup yields CDR1 SGDLS and CDR2 YYNGEE. CDR3 nucleotides: TGTGCCAGCAGCGCCGGGACAGCCTACGAGCAGTACTTC. It yields the protein CASSAGTAYEQYF.

This clone was observed a few times. The chain combines TRBV5-1 with TRBJ2-5; D gene ambiguous. The CDR3 is made up of 13 amino acids. Germline loops: CDR1 SGHRS, CDR2 YFSETQ. Trimming pared 0 bases from V and 2 bases from J, leaving 5 bases between. The CDR3 loop reads CASSLEQQETQYF. CDR3 nucleotide sequence: TGCGCCAGCAGCTTGGAGCAGCAAGAGACCCAGTACTTC.

The V and J genes are TRBV9 and TRBJ2-1; D is perhaps TRBD2 (6 bases). V was clipped by 3 bases and J by 0 bases, with 10 bases between them. This CDR3 contains 15 residues. Germline lookup yields CDR1 SGDLS and CDR2 YYNGEE. In nucleotides, the CDR3 is TGTGCCAGCAGCGGCACTAGCAACTCCTACAATGAGCAGTTCTTC. Translating gives CASSGTSNSYNEQFF.

CDR3: CASSPSSGANVLTF. In DNA, the CDR3 is TGTGCCAGCTCACCCAGCTCTGGGGCCAACGTCCTGACTTTC. The V gene is TRBV18, the J gene TRBJ2-6; D remains ambiguous. The CDR3 has 14 residues. Trimming stripped 3 bases from V and 0 bases from J, with 3 bases between. Per the germline V gene, CDR1 is KGHSH and CDR2 is LQKENI.

The gene calls are TRBV11-2 and TRBJ1-6, with 10 bases that match TRBD1. With V trimmed by 0 bases and J by 7 bases, 3 bases remained unmatched. The CDR3 is made up of 16 amino acids. The germline V gene encodes CDR1 SGHAT and CDR2 FQNNGV. CDR3 nucleotide sequence: TGTGCCAGCAGCTTAGATCGGGGACAGGGGAATTCACCCCTCCACTTT. Protein product: CASSLDRGQGNSPLHF.

CDR3 in amino acids: CASSRGQRGTQETQYF. CDR3 nucleotide sequence: TGTGCCAGCAGCCGCGGCCAGCGGGGGACCCAAGAGACCCAGTACTTC. The V gene is TRBV5-4, the J gene TRBJ2-5; the match to TRBD2 covers 8 bases. CDR3 length: 16 residues. The ends lost 4 bases at V and 1 base at J; junction bases unmatched: 9. Germline CDR1 reads SGHNT; CDR2 reads YYREEE (reference sequence).

V usage is TRBV11-2 and J usage is TRBJ2-3; no reliable D call. V lost 4 bases to trimming and J lost 0 bases, with 23 bases between them. CDR3 length: 19 amino acids. In germline, CDR1 is SGHAT, CDR2 FQNNGV. CDR3 amino acids: CASSYPTHDGLTSTDTQYF. CDR3 sequence (DNA): TGTGCCAGCAGCTACCCGACCCACGACGGGCTTACTAGCACAGATACGCAGTATTTT. The full variable domain, with the rest looked up from reference TRBV11-2 and TRBJ2-3, is EAGVAQSPRYKIIEKRQSVAFWCNPISGHATLYWYQQILGQGPKLLIQFQNNGVVDDSQLPKDRFSAERLKGVDSTLKIQPAKLEDSAVYLCASSYPTHDGLTSTDTQYFGPGTRLTVL.

This chain uses TRBV10-3 with TRBJ2-7; D may match TRBD1 or TRBD2 (5 bases each). This CDR3 contains 16 residues. The germline CDR1 and CDR2 sequences are ENHRY and SYGVKD. The germline V and J ends were trimmed by 4 bases and 1 base, with 17 bases remaining between them. CDR3 sequence (DNA): TGTGCCATCAGTGGGGGGATAGGGGATGGGTCCTACGAGCAGTACTTC. It translates to CAISGGIGDGSYEQYF.

This chain joins TRBV30 and TRBJ1-1; TRBD1 agrees at 7 bases. This CDR3 is built from 15 residues. The J segment lost 0 bases and the V segment lost 3 bases, leaving 7 bases of the junction unmatched. Germline V gene sequence: CDR1 GTSNPN, CDR2 SVGIG (reference sequence). Written as DNA, the CDR3 is TGTGCCTGGAGGAGGGACAGCGGGATGAACACTGAAGCTTTCTTT. The encoded protein is CAWRRDSGMNTEAFF.

The DNA of the CDR3 is TGTGCCAGCAGACTCCGTCTAAGCACAGATACGCAGTATTTT. Translation: CASRLRLSTDTQYF. The rearrangement links TRBV2 to TRBJ2-3, with D uncertain. Trimming stripped 6 bases from V and 0 bases from J, with 10 bases between. Germline V gene data show CDR1 as SNHLY and CDR2 as FYNNEI. The CDR3 has 14 residues.

The V and J genes are TRBV4-2 and TRBJ2-3, with D perhaps TRBD1 or TRBD2 (5 bases each). Germline V gene lookup returns CDR1 LGHNA and CDR2 YNFKEQ. Trimming removed 0 bases from V and 6 bases from J, with 13 bases in between. There are 15 residues in the CDR3. CDR3 coding DNA: TGTGCCAGCAGCCAAGATGGGGGTAGTGGCGATACGCAGTATTTT. As protein: CASSQDGGSGDTQYF.

This clone appeared a few times. The rearrangement joins TRBV18 to TRBJ1-1, with D possibly matching TRBD1 (6 bases). The length of the CDR3 is 13 residues. V lost 2 bases and J lost 10, with 14 bases in between. From germline, CDR1 is KGHSH and CDR2 LQKENI. The CDR3 nucleotides are TGTGCCAGCTCACCAGGATCAGGGGAAGGAGCTTTCTTT. Protein product: CASSPGSGEGAFF.

The chain links TRBV27 to TRBJ1-2; D remains ambiguous. The ends were cut back, 4 bases at V and 2 bases at J, with 11 bases in the middle. The CDR3 is 14 amino acids. CDR1 MNHEY and CDR2 SMNVEV come from the germline V gene (reference sequence). The CDR3 protein is CASSYDGLNYGYTF. The CDR3 DNA is TGTGCCAGCAGTTATGACGGGCTAAACTATGGCTACACCTTC.

The rearrangement links TRBV30 to TRBJ1-1; a weak D match, TRBD1 (5 bases). The CDR3 covers 13 residues. With 8 bases removed from V and 0 bases from J, the gap between germline ends came to 13 bases. Germline CDR1 GTSNPN, CDR2 SVGIG (reference sequence). The CDR3 nucleotides read TGTGCCGGACAAAGTCAGATGAACACTGAAGCTTTCTTT. Its protein product is CAGQSQMNTEAFF.

This clone was picked up one time. This sequence joins TRBV28 and TRBJ2-5; D possibly corresponds to TRBD1 (6 bases). The CDR3 totals 15 residues. Per germline, CDR1 MDHEN and CDR2 SYDVKM. Trimming took 3 bases from V and 7 from J, leaving 18 bases between them. The CDR3 sequence: CASSFIWDIEGTQYF. The CDR3 bases are TGTGCCAGCAGTTTCATCTGGGACATCGAGGGGACCCAGTACTTC.

This chain links TRBV6-1 with TRBJ2-7; tentatively, D is TRBD2 (5 bases). Germline V gene sequence: CDR1 MNHNS, CDR2 SASEGT. The V end lost 2 bases, the J end lost 0 bases, and 14 bases lay between the germline ends. The CDR3 sequence is 16 residues long. The CDR3 here is CASSERVNGVSYEQYF. CDR3 nucleotides: TGTGCCAGCAGTGAAAGAGTAAACGGGGTCTCCTACGAGCAGTACTTC.